The rows below give T cell receptor beta chains drawn from one sample of a study of blood T cells in healthy people across ages. TCRdb called the 5' RACE reads again in MiXCR, with one record for every CDR3 protein. This sample has around 970,000 distinct CDR3 sequences, with roughly 51% found just once. Sequencing was carried out using blood. The receptors here all came from a woman aged 60-70 years in good health. The CDR3 runs from the conserved cysteine through the conserved F or W. The order of the fields is V gene, D gene, CDR3 length, J gene, clone size, CDR3 protein, CDR3 DNA. The D gene is left open where the match is weak. Size is omitted from some rows. Given values are once, few, many or a class for expanded clones.

V: TRBV4-1; D: -; length: 16; J: TRBJ2-3; size: -; CDR3: CASSQVGREVLGTQYF; DNA: TGCGCCAGCAGCCAAGTAGGCAGGGAGGTTTTAGGTACGCAGTATTTT
V: TRBV14; D: TRBD1; length: 15; J: TRBJ2-7; size: few; CDR3: CASSQWQGANNEQYF; DNA: TGTGCCAGCAGCCAATGGCAGGGGGCGAACAATGAGCAGTACTTC
V: TRBV24-1; D: -; length: 15; J: TRBJ2-3; size: -; CDR3: CATSDSRSGTDTQYF; DNA: TGTGCCACCAGTGATTCTCGGAGCGGCACAGATACGCAGTATTTT
V: TRBV7-3; D: TRBD1; length: 15; J: TRBJ1-2; size: -; CDR3: CASSLTGQGDYGYTF; DNA: TGTGCCAGCAGCTTAACAGGACAGGGGGACTATGGCTACACCTTC
V: TRBV6-2/TRBV6-3; D: -; length: 12; J: TRBJ2-3; size: -; CDR3: CASNGRGDTQYF; DNA: TGTGCCAGCAACGGGAGAGGAGATACGCAGTATTTT
V: TRBV29-1; D: -; length: 14; J: TRBJ2-3; size: -; CDR3: CSGSRVGVADTQYF; DNA: TGCAGCGGGAGCAGGGTCGGGGTTGCAGATACGCAGTATTTT
V: TRBV20-1; D: -; length: 11; J: TRBJ2-1; size: -; CDR3: CSAPGTNEQFF; DNA: TGCAGTGCACCGGGGACAAATGAGCAGTTCTTC
V: TRBV20-1; D: TRBD2; length: 16; J: TRBJ2-5; size: -; CDR3: CSASPGLAGLQETQYF; DNA: TGCAGTGCTAGCCCCGGACTAGCGGGTCTCCAAGAGACCCAGTACTTC
V: TRBV9; D: -; length: 14; J: TRBJ2-7; size: -; CDR3: CASSRAGDSYEQYF; DNA: TGTGCCAGCAGCAGGGCTGGAGACTCCTACGAGCAGTACTTC
V: TRBV28; D: -; length: 15; J: TRBJ2-3; size: -; CDR3: CASSLESELTDTQYF; DNA: TGTGCCAGCAGCCTAGAGAGCGAGCTCACAGATACGCAGTATTTT
V: TRBV4-2; D: -; length: 14; J: TRBJ2-2; size: few; CDR3: CASSQQGNTGELFF; DNA: TGTGCCAGCAGCCAACAGGGGAACACCGGGGAGCTGTTTTTT
V: TRBV20-1; D: -; length: 12; J: TRBJ2-1; size: once; CDR3: CSALLTGREQFF; DNA: TGCAGTGCCCTATTAACAGGTCGTGAGCAGTTCTTC
V: TRBV3-1; D: -; length: 13; J: TRBJ2-7; size: -; CDR3: CASSLTRTYEQYF; DNA: TGTGCCAGCAGCCTGACTAGGACCTACGAGCAGTACTTC
V: TRBV29-1; D: -; length: 13; J: TRBJ2-1; size: -; CDR3: CSVEGGGGYEQFF; DNA: TGCAGCGTTGAGGGTGGAGGGGGCTATGAGCAGTTCTTC
V: TRBV9; D: -; length: 16; J: TRBJ1-5; size: once; CDR3: CASSVGGGGKNQPQHF; DNA: TGTGCCAGCAGCGTAGGTGGAGGGGGGAAAAATCAGCCCCAGCATTTT
V: TRBV7-2; D: -; length: 12; J: TRBJ2-7; size: few; CDR3: CASSSDVSEQYF; DNA: TGTGCCAGCAGCTCGGACGTCTCCGAGCAGTACTTC